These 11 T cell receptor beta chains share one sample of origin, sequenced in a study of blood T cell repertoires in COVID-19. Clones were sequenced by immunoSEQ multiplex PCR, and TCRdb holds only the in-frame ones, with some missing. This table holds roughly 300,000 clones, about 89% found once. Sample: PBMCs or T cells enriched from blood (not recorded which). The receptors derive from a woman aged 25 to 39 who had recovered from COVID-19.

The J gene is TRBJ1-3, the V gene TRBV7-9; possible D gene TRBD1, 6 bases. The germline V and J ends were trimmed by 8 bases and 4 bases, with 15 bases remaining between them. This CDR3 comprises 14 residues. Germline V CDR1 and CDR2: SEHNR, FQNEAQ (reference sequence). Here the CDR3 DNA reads TGTGCCAGCTTGAGAACAGGGCTCGGAAACACCATATATTTT. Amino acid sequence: CASLRTGLGNTIYF.

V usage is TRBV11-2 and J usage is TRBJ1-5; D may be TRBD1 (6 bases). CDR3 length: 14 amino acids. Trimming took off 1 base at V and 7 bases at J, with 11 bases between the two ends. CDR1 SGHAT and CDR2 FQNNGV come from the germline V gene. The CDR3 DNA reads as TGTGCCAGCAGCTTAGCAGGGGTGAGCCAGCCCCAGCATTTT. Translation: CASSLAGVSQPQHF.

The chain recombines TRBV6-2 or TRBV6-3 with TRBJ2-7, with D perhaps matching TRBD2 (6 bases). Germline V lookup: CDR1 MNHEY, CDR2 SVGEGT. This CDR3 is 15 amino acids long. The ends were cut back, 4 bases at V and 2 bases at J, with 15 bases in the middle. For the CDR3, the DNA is TGTGCCAGCAGTTTCGCCTCGACTAGAGCCTACGAGCAGTACTTC. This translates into CASSFASTRAYEQYF.

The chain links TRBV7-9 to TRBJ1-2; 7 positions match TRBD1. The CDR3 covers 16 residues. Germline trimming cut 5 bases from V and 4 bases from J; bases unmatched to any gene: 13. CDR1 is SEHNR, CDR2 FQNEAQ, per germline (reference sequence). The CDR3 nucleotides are TGTGCCAGCAGCCCCGCGGGAGGGGGCGCAAGCTATGGCTACACCTTC. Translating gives CASSPAGGGASYGYTF.

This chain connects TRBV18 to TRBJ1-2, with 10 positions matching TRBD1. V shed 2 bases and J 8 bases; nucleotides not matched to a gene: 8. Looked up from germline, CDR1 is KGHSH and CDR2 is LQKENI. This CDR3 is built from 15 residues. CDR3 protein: CASSPFGTGADGYTF. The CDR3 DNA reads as TGTGCCAGCTCACCATTCGGGACAGGGGCCGACGGCTACACCTTC.

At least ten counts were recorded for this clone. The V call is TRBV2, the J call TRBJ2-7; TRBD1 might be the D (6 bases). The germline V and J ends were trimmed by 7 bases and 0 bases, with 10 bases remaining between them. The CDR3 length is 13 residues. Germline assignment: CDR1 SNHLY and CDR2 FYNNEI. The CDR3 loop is CASTRQDSYEQYF. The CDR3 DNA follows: TGTGCCAGCACCCGACAGGACTCCTACGAGCAGTACTTC.

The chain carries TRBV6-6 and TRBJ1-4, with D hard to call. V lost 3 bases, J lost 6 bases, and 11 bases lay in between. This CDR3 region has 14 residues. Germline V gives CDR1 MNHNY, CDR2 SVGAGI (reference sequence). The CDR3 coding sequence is TGTGCCAGCAGTTATTCGTGGGGAGATGAAAAACTGTTTTTT. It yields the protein CASSYSWGDEKLFF.

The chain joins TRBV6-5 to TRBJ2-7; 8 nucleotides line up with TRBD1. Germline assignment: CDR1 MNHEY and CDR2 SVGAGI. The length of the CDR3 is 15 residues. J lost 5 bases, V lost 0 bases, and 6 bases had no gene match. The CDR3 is CASSYSPRGLNEQYF. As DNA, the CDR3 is TGTGCCAGCAGTTACTCACCCAGGGGGCTAAACGAGCAGTACTTC.

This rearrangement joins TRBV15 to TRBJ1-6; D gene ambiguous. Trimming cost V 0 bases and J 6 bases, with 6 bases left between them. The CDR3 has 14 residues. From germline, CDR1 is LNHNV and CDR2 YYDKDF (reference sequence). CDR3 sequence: CATSRDGSNSPLHF. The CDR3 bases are TGTGCCACCAGCAGAGACGGGAGTAATTCACCCCTCCACTTT.

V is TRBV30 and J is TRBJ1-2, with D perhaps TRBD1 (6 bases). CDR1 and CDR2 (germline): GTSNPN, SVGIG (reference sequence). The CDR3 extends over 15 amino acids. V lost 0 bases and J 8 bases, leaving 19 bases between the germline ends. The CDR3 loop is CAWSVTMSEGVGYTF. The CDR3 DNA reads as TGTGCCTGGAGTGTGACGATGTCTGAGGGGGTGGGCTACACCTTC.

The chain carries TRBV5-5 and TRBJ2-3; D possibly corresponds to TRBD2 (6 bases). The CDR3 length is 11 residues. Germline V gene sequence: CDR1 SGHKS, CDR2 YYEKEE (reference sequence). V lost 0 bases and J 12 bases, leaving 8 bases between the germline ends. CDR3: CASSLGDFQYF. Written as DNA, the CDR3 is TGTGCCAGCAGCTTGGGGGACTTTCAGTATTTT.